This entry lists 25 T cell receptor beta chains sequenced from one sample in a study of cytomegalovirus exposure and HLA in healthy donors. Using immunoSEQ multiplex PCR, the repertoire was profiled, and TCRdb retains in-frame clones only, with some absent. The sample contains about 150,000 clones, approximately 90% of which appear only once. Material for sequencing was PBMCs. The receptors were gathered from a man between 18 and 35 years old in good health and CMV-seronegative.

V usage is TRBV12-5 and J usage is TRBJ1-1; D is uncertain. In germline, CDR1 is LGHNT, CDR2 FRNRAP. V was shortened by 4 bases and J by 10 bases, with 7 bases between the two germline ends. The CDR3 is 10 amino acids. CDR3: CASGSPRAFF. The CDR3 DNA is TGTGCTAGTGGTTCGCCGCGAGCTTTCTTT.

The chain couples TRBV4-1 to TRBJ2-3; the D is unclear. The V and J ends lost 3 bases and 5 bases respectively, with 6 bases between them. The CDR3 runs to 12 residues. CDR1 is MGHRA and CDR2 is YSYEKL in the germline V gene. CDR3 nucleotides: TGCGCCAGCAGCCACCCCTTAGATACGCAGTATTTT. This encodes CASSHPLDTQYF.

This chain uses TRBV19 with TRBJ2-1; D gene ambiguous. V was shortened by 5 bases and J by 7 bases, with 18 bases between the two germline ends. Germline loops: CDR1 LNHDA, CDR2 SQIVND (reference sequence). CDR3 length: 15 amino acids. CDR3 region: CASSYTVQRVNEQFF. CDR3 nucleotide sequence: TGTGCCAGTAGTTACACAGTACAAAGAGTAAATGAGCAGTTCTTC.

For the CDR3, the DNA is TGTGCCAGCAGCCACCTCGGGACAGGGCTGTACAATGAGCAGTTCTTC. It specifies CASSHLGTGLYNEQFF. The chain joins TRBV4-2 to TRBJ2-1; the match to TRBD1 covers 9 bases. The CDR3 spans 16 residues. V shed 3 bases and J 4 bases; nucleotides not matched to a gene: 7. Germline-derived CDR1 and CDR2 are LGHNA and YNFKEQ.

The rearrangement joins TRBV2 to TRBJ2-2; D possibly corresponds to TRBD2 (7 bases). Germline V gene data show CDR1 as SNHLY and CDR2 as FYNNEI. This CDR3 is built from 14 residues. Trimming pared 7 bases from V and 4 bases from J, leaving 13 bases between. The CDR3 sequence is CASKTGGLTGELFF. CDR3 DNA sequence: TGTGCCAGCAAAACGGGGGGCCTCACCGGGGAGCTGTTTTTT.

The chain has TRBV5-1 and TRBJ1-2; TRBD1 aligns across 8 bases. The J segment lost 8 bases and the V segment lost 0 bases, leaving 6 bases of the junction unmatched. The CDR3 covers 14 residues. The germline CDR1 and CDR2 sequences are SGHRS and YFSETQ. CDR3: CASSLAQGGIGYTF. The DNA for the CDR3 is TGCGCCAGCAGCTTGGCACAGGGGGGTATCGGCTACACCTTC.

This chain uses TRBV7-9 with TRBJ1-1; TRBD1 matches 10 bases. The V gene end was trimmed by 2 bases and the J gene end by 7 bases; junction bases not matched to a gene: 10. The length of the CDR3 is 16 residues. CDR1 is SEHNR, CDR2 FQNEAQ, per germline (reference sequence). CDR3 region: CASSLYRGQGFGEAFF. The CDR3, as DNA: TGTGCCAGCAGCTTATATCGGGGACAGGGGTTTGGTGAAGCTTTCTTT.

The J gene is TRBJ2-7, the V gene TRBV7-2, with 10 nucleotides matching TRBD2. Trimming cost V 5 bases and J 6 bases; bases outside gene matches: 10. This CDR3 is built from 15 residues. CDR1 is SGHTA and CDR2 is FQGNSA in the germline V gene. The CDR3 nucleotides are TGTGCCAGCAGCCCGGCCGGGCTAGCGGGGGCCGAGCAGTACTTC. This codes for CASSPAGLAGAEQYF.

The rearrangement joins TRBV4-1 to TRBJ2-1; 8 bases fit TRBD2. CDR1 is MGHRA and CDR2 is YSYEKL in the germline V gene. J gave up 7 bases and V 0 bases, and 14 bases lay outside the gene matches. This CDR3 has 18 residues. CDR3 sequence (DNA): TGCGCCAGCAGCCAAGACCCCTCCACTAGCGGTGGCCCTAATGAGCAGTTCTTC. It codes for CASSQDPSTSGGPNEQFF.

This rearrangement joins TRBV12-2 to TRBJ2-7; the table's D gene call, TRBD1, was not cross checked with the DNA. TRBV12-2 represents a pseudogene. There are 16 residues in the CDR3. CDR3 bases: TGTGCAAGTCGCTTAGCCGGACAGGGACTGGGTAACGAGCAGTACGTC. The encoded protein is CASRLAGQGLGNEQYV.

The chain has TRBV10-3 and TRBJ1-3; 9 bases match TRBD1. J lost 5 bases, V lost 0 bases, and 5 bases had no gene match. CDR3 length: 16 amino acids. CDR1 and CDR2 (germline): ENHRY, SYGVKD. The CDR3 here is CAISESSGQGRNTIYF. Here the CDR3 DNA reads TGTGCCATCAGTGAGTCGTCGGGACAGGGAAGAAACACCATATATTTT.

CDR3 bases: TGTGCCAGCAGTTACTCGGGACAGGGCTTGAATGAGCAGTTCTTC. It codes for CASSYSGQGLNEQFF. The chain recombines TRBV6-5 with TRBJ2-1, with 9 bases lining up with TRBD1. The CDR3 length is 15 residues. CDR1 is MNHEY, CDR2 SVGAGI, per germline. Trimming removed 0 bases from V and 7 bases from J; junction bases left unmatched: 4.

The genes are TRBV5-4 and TRBJ2-5, with 7 bases identical to TRBD1. Trimming removed 3 bases from V and 1 base from J; junction bases left unmatched: 6. Germline assignment: CDR1 SGHNT and CDR2 YYREEE (reference sequence). CDR3 length equals 15 residues. The CDR3: CASSSAGTAQETQYF. CDR3 DNA: TGTGCCAGCAGCTCAGCCGGGACAGCCCAAGAGACCCAGTACTTC.

The V and J genes are TRBV18 and TRBJ2-7; 8 bases are a match to TRBD1. The CDR3 covers 14 residues. Germline V gene sequence: CDR1 KGHSH, CDR2 LQKENI. V lost 2 bases to trimming and J lost 7 bases; unmatched junction nucleotides: 7. In DNA form, the CDR3 reads TGTGCCAGCTCACCAGCAGGGGGCTTGGGTGAGCAGTACGTC. This gives the protein CASSPAGGLGEQYV.

The rearrangement links TRBV7-9 to TRBJ2-5; 14 bases agree with TRBD2. Per the germline V gene, CDR1 is SEHNR and CDR2 is FQNEAQ (reference sequence). With 4 bases clipped from V and 5 bases from J, the junction kept 6 bases outside the gene matches. This CDR3 is 16 amino acids long. The CDR3 region is CASSSGTSGSRETQYF. CDR3 bases: TGTGCCAGCAGCTCAGGGACTAGCGGGAGTAGGGAGACCCAGTACTTC. The variable domain in full, completed from reference TRBV7-9 and TRBJ2-5, reads DTGVSQNPRHKITKRGQNVTFRCDPISEHNRLYWYRQTLGQGPEFLTYFQNEAQLEKSRLLSDRFSAERPKGSFSTLEIQRTEQGDSAMYLCASSSGTSGSRETQYFGPGTRLLVL.

Here the CDR3 reads CASSLRAGVTGELFF. CDR3 coding DNA: TGCGCCAGCAGCTTGCGGGCGGGAGTGACCGGGGAGCTGTTTTTT. This sequence joins TRBV5-1 and TRBJ2-2; TRBD2 matches at 7 bases. Germline V gene lookup returns CDR1 SGHRS and CDR2 YFSETQ. After removal of 1 base from V and 5 bases from J, the junction contained 5 bases not matched to a gene. The CDR3 spans 15 residues.

The rearrangement uses TRBV7-6 and TRBJ2-3; D may be TRBD2 (5 bases). The germline V gene encodes CDR1 SGHVS and CDR2 FNYEAQ. The CDR3 length is 12 residues. Trimming took 5 bases from V and 4 from J, leaving 7 bases between them. DNA for the CDR3: TGTGCCAGCAGCAGAGCGGCAGATACGCAGTATTTT. Encoded protein: CASSRAADTQYF.

The V call is TRBV12-5, the J call TRBJ1-2, with TRBD1 matching over 8 bases. CDR1 and CDR2 (germline): LGHNT, FRNRAP. The CDR3 totals 14 residues. V shed 4 bases, J shed 2 bases, and the junction held 3 bases outside the gene matches. CDR3 loop: CASGSGQDNYGYTF. CDR3 coding DNA: TGTGCTAGTGGTTCGGGACAGGACAACTATGGCTACACCTTC.

The chain uses TRBV30 and TRBJ2-7; TRBD1 might be the D (6 bases). CDR3 length: 13 residues. Germline V gives CDR1 GTSNPN, CDR2 SVGIG (reference sequence). V gave up 2 bases and J gave up 10 bases, with 18 bases separating them. The CDR3 coding sequence is TGTGCCTGGAGTCGATCTACAGGGCCAGTACAGTACTTC. This codes for CAWSRSTGPVQYF. Looking up the rest from reference TRBV30 and TRBJ2-7 gives the full variable domain: SQTIHQWPATLVQPVGSPLSLECTVEGTSNPNLYWYRQAAGRGLQLLFYSVGIGQISSEVPQNLSASRPQDRQFILSSKKLLLSDSGFYLCAWSRSTGPVQYFGPGTRLTVT.

The chain combines TRBV5-1 with TRBJ2-5; TRBD2 is a possible D gene (6 bases). The CDR3 extends over 10 amino acids. From germline, CDR1 is SGHRS and CDR2 YFSETQ. V was pared by 7 bases and J by 5 bases, with 6 bases between. CDR3 loop: CASRGETQYF. In DNA form, the CDR3 reads TGCGCCAGCCGGGGGGAGACCCAGTACTTC.

The rearrangement uses TRBV5-6 and TRBJ2-5; D call uncertain. Trimming took 0 bases from V and 3 from J, leaving 3 bases between them. CDR1 is SGHDT and CDR2 is YYEEEE in the germline V gene. This CDR3 contains 12 residues. The CDR3 bases are TGTGCCAGCAGCTTGGCCAAAGAGACCCAGTACTTC. Encoded protein: CASSLAKETQYF.

The chain uses TRBV15 and TRBJ1-2; D possibly corresponds to TRBD1 (5 bases). Deletions cut 1 base from V and 5 bases from J, with 11 bases between. There are 14 residues in the CDR3. The germline V gene encodes CDR1 LNHNV and CDR2 YYDKDF (reference sequence). CDR3: CATSRGRREYGYTF. The CDR3 nucleotides read TGTGCCACCAGCAGAGGTCGCAGGGAATATGGCTACACCTTC.

This chain joins TRBV18 and TRBJ2-5, with D tentatively TRBD1 (6 bases). The CDR3 loop spans 13 amino acids. Trimming pared 1 base from V and 5 bases from J, leaving 8 bases between. From germline, CDR1 is KGHSH and CDR2 LQKENI. The CDR3 spells CASSPRRGETQYF. In DNA form, the CDR3 reads TGTGCCAGCTCACCACGCAGGGGTGAGACCCAGTACTTC.

The chain combines TRBV7-3 with TRBJ2-5; no clear D gene. Germline lookup yields CDR1 SGHTA and CDR2 FQGTGA. Trimming left V 4 bases short and J 2 bases short, with 11 bases between. This CDR3 spans 14 amino acids. Here the CDR3 reads CASSSTGQQETQYF. The CDR3, as DNA: TGTGCCAGCAGCTCTACTGGGCAGCAAGAGACCCAGTACTTC.

This chain links TRBV6-4 with TRBJ1-6; 8 bases line up with TRBD1. Looked up from germline, CDR1 is MRHNA and CDR2 is SNTAGT. With V trimmed by 2 bases and J by 7 bases, 4 bases remained unmatched. CDR3 length: 15 amino acids. The chain's CDR3 is CASSDQGASNSPLHF. The CDR3 DNA reads as TGTGCCAGCAGTGACCAGGGGGCATCGAATTCACCCCTCCACTTT.